Listed below are T cell receptor beta chains from one sample, sequenced in a study of cytomegalovirus exposure and HLA in healthy donors. Assay used: immunoSEQ multiplex PCR; TCRdb lists only in-frame clones, some missing. The sample includes 95,000 to 100,000 clones, about 80% of them seen just once. Input material: PBMCs. The origin of the receptors is a man aged 40-55 years in good health and CMV-seronegative. Each CDR3 is given with its conserved first and last residue.

J,length,V,CDR3
TRBJ1-1,14,TRBV28,CASSLGHKGAEAFF
-,14,TRBV4-1,CASSQGLDPYEQYF
TRBJ2-3,14,TRBV2,CASRLAGGRDTQYF
TRBJ2-5,15,TRBV9,CASSVGERKIETQYF
TRBJ1-1,12,TRBV6-6,CATTRGNTEAFF
TRBJ2-3,13,TRBV30,CAWMEGWADTQYF
TRBJ1-2,13,TRBV7-9,CASSLGRGRGYTF
TRBJ1-6,15,TRBV6-1,CASSEFRQALSPLHF
TRBJ1-3,15,TRBV23-1,CASRLTGCARNTIYF
TRBJ2-5,15,TRBV27,CASSSPGQGKETQYF
TRBJ2-7,14,TRBV11-2,CATPDKGQPYEQYF
TRBJ2-7,14,TRBV9,CASSRQGQVHEQYF
TRBJ2-7,15,TRBV28,CASSLVAGALFEQYF
TRBJ1-6,13,TRBV29-1,CSVGAGGDSPLHF
TRBJ2-2,16,TRBV7-2,CASPSTAGINTGELFF
TRBJ1-5,15,TRBV27,CASSSSTGGNQPQHF
TRBJ2-2,17,TRBV7-6,CASSLVTQGGSPGELFF
TRBJ1-5,13,TRBV19,CASSITGYQPQHF
TRBJ2-7,15,TRBV11-1,CASSPVAGIPYEQYF
TRBJ2-5,14,TRBV29-1,CSVEAQLNRETQYF
TRBJ2-3,16,TRBV6-5,CASSSLAGAASDTQYF
TRBJ1-1,14,TRBV27,CASSLSRGYTEAFF
TRBJ1-2,13,TRBV30,CAWTGGGDYGYTF
TRBJ2-7,15,TRBV5-6,CASSLASQRGYEQYF
TRBJ1-1,15,TRBV9,CASSAEGQMNTEAFF